Each of the 22 T cell receptor beta chains below was sequenced from the same sample in a study of T-cell memory formation after mild COVID-19. TCRdb recomputed calls from the 5' RACE reads with MiXCR, one row per CDR3 protein. The sample contains nearly 110,000 distinct CDR3 sequences, approximately 15% of which appear only once. Sequencing was performed on PBMCs or a T cell subset sorted from them (not recorded which). Receptors originate from a man between 18 and 29 years old who had mild COVID-19 (a few samples of this study predate the infection). Cell type and time point are not known.

This clonotype was seen only a few times. The rearrangement uses TRBV25-1 and TRBJ1-6; 7 bases align to TRBD1. After removal of 1 base from V and 12 bases from J, the junction contained 18 bases not matched to a gene. Per germline, CDR1 MGHDK and CDR2 SYGVNS. The CDR3 consists of 18 residues. CDR3 sequence (DNA): TGTGCCAGCAGTGAATGGAGGAATGACCGGACAGGAGCTTTACCCCTCCACTTT. It specifies CASSEWRNDRTGALPLHF.

This clonotype was seen a handful of times. The V gene is TRBV30, the J gene TRBJ2-3, with 8 nucleotides matching TRBD2. This CDR3 has 14 residues. V lost 0 bases, J lost 3 bases, and 2 bases stayed unmatched. Germline values: CDR1 GTSNPN, CDR2 SVGIG (reference sequence). The CDR3 DNA reads TGTGCCTGGAGTGTAAGCGGGGGAACAGATACGCAGTATTTT. Translating it yields CAWSVSGGTDTQYF.

This chain uses TRBV19 with TRBJ1-4, with D hard to call. Trimming pared 5 bases from V and 8 bases from J, leaving 9 bases between. From germline, CDR1 is LNHDA and CDR2 SQIVND (reference sequence). The CDR3 runs to 12 residues. The CDR3 sequence is CASSVPWEKLFF. CDR3 sequence (DNA): TGTGCCAGTAGTGTACCATGGGAAAAACTGTTTTTT.

This clonotype was seen a handful of times. The DNA for the CDR3 is TGTGCCAGCAGTCCCGGACATTATAGCAATCAGCCCCAGCATTTT. Translated: CASSPGHYSNQPQHF. The chain recombines TRBV12-3 or TRBV12-4 with TRBJ1-5; TRBD1 is a possible D gene (5 bases). This CDR3 spans 15 amino acids. V shed 5 bases and J shed 0 bases, with 11 bases lying between them.

This clonotype has a handful of counts. CDR3 protein: CASGWYPGQGATEAFF. The CDR3, as DNA: TGTGCTAGTGGTTGGTATCCGGGACAGGGGGCGACTGAAGCTTTCTTT. The chain has TRBV12-5 and TRBJ1-1; 12 bases fit TRBD1. J lost 5 bases, V lost 4 bases, and 8 bases had no gene match. The V gene's germline CDR1 is LGHNT and CDR2 FRNRAP. The CDR3 has 16 residues.

This clonotype was seen more than once but under ten times. The chain has TRBV7-9 and TRBJ2-7; TRBD1 matches at 10 bases. CDR1 is SEHNR and CDR2 is FQNEAQ in the germline V gene (reference sequence). The J segment lost 5 bases and the V segment lost 5 bases, leaving 9 bases of the junction unmatched. The CDR3 runs to 15 residues. Here the CDR3 DNA reads TGTGCCAGCAGCGCGGGACAGGGGTGGTTCGACGAGCAGTACTTC. Protein product: CASSAGQGWFDEQYF. The full variable domain, with the rest looked up from reference TRBV7-9 and TRBJ2-7, is DTGVSQNPRHKITKRGQNVTFRCDPISEHNRLYWYRQTLGQGPEFLTYFQNEAQLEKSRLLSDRFSAERPKGSFSTLEIQRTEQGDSAMYLCASSAGQGWFDEQYFGPGTRLTVT.

This clonotype occurred a few times. The V call is TRBV3-1, the J call TRBJ1-2; unclear D gene. The germline CDR1 and CDR2 sequences are LGHDT and YNNKEL (reference sequence). V was shortened by 8 bases and J by 3 bases, with 13 bases between the two germline ends. The CDR3 spans 13 residues. CDR3 sequence reads: CASAELGYYGYTF. CDR3 DNA: TGTGCCAGCGCGGAATTGGGCTACTATGGCTACACCTTC. Based on the CDR3 plus reference TRBV3-1 and TRBJ1-2, the full variable domain is DTAVSQTPKYLVTQMGNDKSIKCEQNLGHDTMYWYKQDSKKFLKIMFSYNNKELIINETVPNRFSPKSPDKAHLNLHINSLELGDSAVYFCASAELGYYGYTFGSGTRLTVV.

This sequence joins TRBV29-1 and TRBJ1-1; D is ambiguous. Trimming removed 3 bases at V and 1 base at J, with 3 bases between. CDR1 is SQVTM and CDR2 is ANQGSEA in the germline V gene. The CDR3 has 11 residues. CDR3 in DNA: TGCAGCGTTGACAGGAACACTGAAGCTTTCTTT. Protein sequence: CSVDRNTEAFF.

CDR3: CASKGGVDTGELFF. The CDR3 coding sequence is TGTGCCAGCAAGGGGGGCGTAGACACCGGGGAGCTGTTTTTT. This chain uses TRBV3-1 with TRBJ2-2; D might be TRBD1 or TRBD2, each matching 6 bases. CDR3 length equals 14 residues. Trimming took off 7 bases at V and 3 bases at J, with 12 bases between the two ends. Germline lookup yields CDR1 LGHDT and CDR2 YNNKEL (reference sequence).

The table lists this clonotype with a few counts. The chain links TRBV4-3 to TRBJ2-1, with 9 bases aligning to TRBD1. The V gene end was trimmed by 5 bases and the J gene end by 2 bases; junction bases not matched to a gene: 4. Germline V gene sequence: CDR1 LGHNA, CDR2 YSLEER. CDR3 length equals 15 residues. The CDR3 region has the DNA TGCGCCAGCAGCGGGGACAGGGTAACCTACAATGAGCAGTTCTTC. The encoded protein is CASSGDRVTYNEQFF.

This clonotype was seen repeatedly, ten times or more. CDR3 residues: CASSQDLGGGYNEQFF. The CDR3 DNA follows: TGTGCCAGCAGCCAAGATCTTGGGGGGGGATACAATGAGCAGTTCTTC. The chain is built from TRBV4-2 and TRBJ2-1; 7 positions match TRBD2. Germline CDR1 reads LGHNA; CDR2 reads YNFKEQ. V was pared by 0 bases and J by 4 bases, with 6 bases of the junction left unmatched. The CDR3 runs to 16 residues.

This clonotype was seen only a few times. The V and J genes are TRBV5-5 and TRBJ2-2; the match to TRBD1 covers 7 bases. The CDR3 length is 15 residues. Germline CDR1 SGHKS, CDR2 YYEKEE (reference sequence). The J segment lost 6 bases and the V segment lost 4 bases, leaving 9 bases of the junction unmatched. The CDR3: CASSPQDREAGELFF. DNA of the CDR3: TGTGCCAGCAGCCCCCAAGACAGGGAAGCCGGGGAGCTGTTTTTT.

This clonotype has more than one count but fewer than ten. The rearrangement links TRBV4-1 to TRBJ2-5, with 10 positions matching TRBD2. With V trimmed by 5 bases and J by 8 bases, 11 bases remained unmatched. The CDR3 extends over 15 amino acids. CDR1 and CDR2 (germline): MGHRA, YSYEKL. The CDR3 loop is CASSAPFSGGYTQYF. In nucleotides, the CDR3 is TGCGCCAGCAGCGCGCCTTTTAGCGGGGGGTATACCCAGTACTTC.

The CDR3 nucleotides read TGCAGCGTTGATTTGTGGGGAATGGTGCAGTATTTT. This encodes CSVDLWGMVQYF. The J gene is TRBJ2-3, the V gene TRBV29-1; no firm D call. The CDR3 totals 12 residues. Germline V gene lookup returns CDR1 SQVTM and CDR2 ANQGSEA. V lost 3 bases and J lost 11, with 15 bases in between.

This clonotype was counted between two and nine times. This chain joins TRBV20-1 and TRBJ2-3, with TRBD1 matching over 9 bases. Germline trimming cut 4 bases from V and 2 bases from J; bases unmatched to any gene: 4. Germline values: CDR1 DFQATT, CDR2 SNEGSKA (reference sequence). The CDR3 is 14 residues long. CDR3 in amino acids: CSATRTGVTDTQYF. The CDR3 DNA follows: TGCAGTGCTACGCGGACAGGGGTCACAGATACGCAGTATTTT.

V gene TRBV6-5 combines with J gene TRBJ2-2, with 13 bases lining up with TRBD2. The V gene end was trimmed by 8 bases and the J gene end by 0 bases; junction bases not matched to a gene: 3. Germline CDR1 is MNHEY and CDR2 is SVGAGI. The CDR3 is 16 residues long. The DNA for the CDR3 is TGTGCCAGCGGGACTAGCGGGACTTCGAACACCGGGGAGCTGTTTTTT. Translated, it gives CASGTSGTSNTGELFF.

In this sample, this clonotype turned up a few times. The chain recombines TRBV7-8 with TRBJ2-3, with TRBD2 as a possible D gene (6 bases). From germline, CDR1 is SGHVS and CDR2 FQNEAQ. The length of the CDR3 is 15 residues. V was trimmed by 4 bases and J by 2 bases, leaving 13 bases between them. The CDR3 nucleotides are TGTGCCAGCAGCTCCGGTGCGGGGATCACAGATACGCAGTATTTT. This encodes CASSSGAGITDTQYF.

This clonotype was seen more than once but under ten times. The chain uses TRBV6-2 or TRBV6-3 and TRBJ1-1; 10 nucleotides align to TRBD1. In germline, CDR1 is MNHEY, CDR2 SVGEGT. The ends lost 4 bases at V and 5 bases at J; junction bases unmatched: 10. The CDR3 runs 16 residues. CDR3 residues: CASSSTGGRFLTEAFF. In DNA, the CDR3 is TGTGCCAGCAGTTCGACAGGGGGCCGATTCTTAACTGAAGCTTTCTTT.

The V and J genes are TRBV5-1 and TRBJ1-2, with D hard to call. This CDR3 has 14 amino acids. Trimming left V 4 bases short and J 2 bases short, with 12 bases between. Germline CDR1 reads SGHRS; CDR2 reads YFSETQ. The CDR3 loop is CASSLGRVNYGYTF. DNA of the CDR3: TGCGCCAGCAGCCTCGGACGGGTAAACTATGGCTACACCTTC.

The CDR3: CATRGDFWNQPQHF. The CDR3 nucleotides are TGTGCCACGAGGGGAGACTTTTGGAATCAGCCCCAGCATTTT. The V gene is TRBV19, the J gene TRBJ1-5, with TRBD1 as a possible D gene (5 bases). This CDR3 is 14 amino acids long. Germline values: CDR1 LNHDA, CDR2 SQIVND (reference sequence). With 10 bases removed from V and 4 bases from J, the gap between germline ends came to 17 bases.

This chain joins TRBV6-2 or TRBV6-3 and TRBJ2-2; weak D call: TRBD2 (5 bases). V lost 7 bases and J lost 0, with 15 bases in between. Germline lookup yields CDR1 MNHEY and CDR2 SVGEGT. This CDR3 region has 16 residues. The CDR3 bases are TGTGCCAGCATTGAAGGACTTATCGCGAACACCGGGGAGCTGTTTTTT. Encoded protein: CASIEGLIANTGELFF.

This clonotype was detected ten times or more. This chain uses TRBV24-1 with TRBJ1-1; the D gene is possibly TRBD1 (5 bases). Per the germline V gene, CDR1 is KGHDR and CDR2 is SFDVKD. Trimming pared 7 bases from V and 5 bases from J, leaving 13 bases between. This CDR3 contains 13 residues. CDR3 loop: CATSQGEVTEAFF. The CDR3 nucleotides read TGTGCCACCAGCCAGGGTGAAGTGACTGAAGCTTTCTTT.